This passage covers 21 T cell receptor beta chains from one sample sequenced in a study of early T cells in non-severe SARS-CoV-2 infection. TCRdb reprocessed the 5' RACE reads with MiXCR, giving one entry per CDR3 protein. The repertoire holds 32,000 or so distinct CDR3 sequences, with around 5.7% as singletons. Sequences were obtained from whole blood. All receptors come from an adult who was a healthcare worker with PCR-confirmed SARS-CoV-2 infection or an uninfected control (not recorded which).

The chain has TRBV3-1 and TRBJ2-7; possibly TRBD1 or TRBD2 for D (5 bases each). The V and J ends lost 6 bases and 2 bases respectively, with 11 bases between them. This CDR3 has 13 amino acids. Looked up from germline, CDR1 is LGHDT and CDR2 is YNNKEL (reference sequence). CDR3 in DNA: TGTGCCAGCAGTCCTCAGGGACCCTACGAGCAGTACTTC. Protein: CASSPQGPYEQYF.

This clonotype was recorded a few times. The chain carries TRBV4-2 and TRBJ1-1; D not resolved. This CDR3 has 13 amino acids. V lost 0 bases, J lost 6 bases, and 8 bases lay in between. Germline values: CDR1 LGHNA, CDR2 YNFKEQ. The CDR3 is CASSQDGVAEAFF. CDR3 sequence (DNA): TGTGCCAGCAGCCAAGACGGGGTTGCTGAAGCTTTCTTT.

The V call is TRBV27, the J call TRBJ1-1; D gene ambiguous. The ends were cut back, 3 bases at V and 4 bases at J, with 9 bases in the middle. CDR3 length: 13 amino acids. Germline V CDR1 and CDR2: MNHEY, SMNVEV (reference sequence). CDR3 loop: CASSFVASTEAFF. CDR3 nucleotide sequence: TGTGCCAGCAGTTTCGTCGCGAGCACTGAAGCTTTCTTT.

The chain links TRBV6-2 or TRBV6-3 to TRBJ1-2, with 7 positions matching TRBD1. The CDR3 covers 17 residues. Germline-derived CDR1 and CDR2 are MNHEY and SVGEGT. The trim removed 0 bases at V and 6 bases at J, leaving 13 bases unmatched. CDR3 in DNA: TGTGCCAGCAGTTACTCGATTGGGAGAGACAGGGAGGATGGCTACACCTTC. Its translation is CASSYSIGRDREDGYTF.

This chain uses TRBV30 with TRBJ2-1; D unclear. The V end was cut by 3 bases, the J end by 4 bases, with 16 bases between. Germline CDR1 is GTSNPN and CDR2 is SVGIG (reference sequence). The CDR3 has 15 amino acids. The CDR3 loop reads CAWRPGTPLYNEQFF. CDR3 in DNA: TGTGCCTGGAGACCGGGCACCCCCCTTTACAATGAGCAGTTCTTC.

This clonotype was recorded many times. The chain uses TRBV12-3 or TRBV12-4 and TRBJ2-7, with 7 bases that match TRBD1. J lost 3 bases, V lost 6 bases, and 8 bases had no gene match. The CDR3 consists of 14 residues. In nucleotides, the CDR3 is TGTGCCAGCAGCGGGACAGCTGGATACTACGAGCAGTACTTC. Its translation is CASSGTAGYYEQYF.

This clonotype was detected ten times or more. This rearrangement joins TRBV18 to TRBJ2-7, with D hard to call. This CDR3 is 14 amino acids long. Germline V CDR1 and CDR2: KGHSH, LQKENI. V was clipped by 4 bases and J by 5 bases, with 15 bases between them. The chain's CDR3 is CASSLSSSFHEQYF. The DNA for the CDR3 is TGTGCCAGCTCACTTTCTTCGAGTTTCCACGAGCAGTACTTC. The full variable domain, its missing parts supplied by reference TRBV18 and TRBJ2-7, is NAGVMQNPRHLVRRRGQEARLRCSPMKGHSHVYWYRQLPEEGLKFMVYLQKENIIDESGMPKERFSAEFPKEGPSILRIQQVVRGDSAAYFCASSLSSSFHEQYFGPGTRLTVT.

This clonotype was recorded many times. The chain couples TRBV7-8 to TRBJ1-5, with a weak D call TRBD1 (5 bases). Per the germline V gene, CDR1 is SGHVS and CDR2 is FQNEAQ. The CDR3 sequence is 15 residues long. Trimming removed 6 bases from V and 5 bases from J, with 17 bases in between. The CDR3 sequence is CASSSDGRGDQPQHF. In nucleotides, the CDR3 is TGTGCCAGCAGTTCCGACGGGAGGGGAGATCAGCCCCAGCATTTT.

This clonotype has a count of ten or more. This chain links TRBV28 with TRBJ2-1; D remains unclear. Trimming removed 5 bases at V and 6 bases at J, with 14 bases between. Germline V lookup: CDR1 MDHEN, CDR2 SYDVKM. The CDR3 is 14 residues long. Here the CDR3 reads CASSIMDGLNEQFF. As DNA, the CDR3 is TGTGCCAGCAGTATCATGGACGGTCTCAATGAGCAGTTCTTC.

The chain is built from TRBV27 and TRBJ2-3, with no clear D. Germline-derived CDR1 and CDR2 are MNHEY and SMNVEV (reference sequence). The CDR3 totals 13 residues. Trimming cost V 7 bases and J 2 bases, with 10 bases left between them. This CDR3 is CASKKPFTDTQYF. CDR3 coding DNA: TGTGCCAGCAAAAAGCCCTTCACAGATACGCAGTATTTT.

This clonotype was counted at least ten times. This chain connects TRBV20-1 to TRBJ2-4, with a possible D match to TRBD2 (5 bases). The CDR3 loop spans 13 amino acids. CDR1 DFQATT and CDR2 SNEGSKA come from the germline V gene (reference sequence). Trimming shortened V by 2 bases and J by 9 bases, and 14 bases separated the two germline ends. This CDR3 is CSARHGPSGIQYF. The CDR3 DNA reads TGCAGTGCTAGACACGGGCCGAGCGGCATTCAGTACTTC.

This clonotype was counted ten times or more. The chain employs TRBV15 and TRBJ2-7, with unresolved D. The V gene's germline CDR1 is LNHNV and CDR2 YYDKDF (reference sequence). The CDR3 runs 15 residues. The V end was cut by 5 bases, the J end by 2 bases, with 16 bases between. The CDR3 sequence: CATSPDRERPYEQYF. Here the CDR3 DNA reads TGTGCCACCAGCCCTGACCGTGAAAGGCCCTACGAGCAGTACTTC.

This clonotype was seen repeatedly, ten times or more. The chain joins TRBV5-5 to TRBJ1-2; tentative D call: TRBD1 (5 bases). V was pared by 4 bases and J by 2 bases, with 12 bases between. Germline CDR1 is SGHKS and CDR2 is YYEKEE (reference sequence). The CDR3 spans 14 residues. The CDR3 protein is CASSLRRDNYGYTF. DNA for the CDR3: TGTGCCAGCAGCCTAAGAAGGGACAACTATGGCTACACCTTC.

This clonotype was counted at least ten times. The chain carries TRBV6-1 and TRBJ1-6; D uncertain. Germline lookup yields CDR1 MNHNS and CDR2 SASEGT. The CDR3 runs to 15 residues. The V end was cut by 4 bases, the J end by 9 bases, with 16 bases between. CDR3 sequence reads: CASSVFGSSTSPLHF. In DNA form, the CDR3 reads TGTGCCAGCAGTGTTTTTGGTTCGAGTACTTCACCCCTCCACTTT.

In this sample, this clonotype turned up many times. This rearrangement joins TRBV19 to TRBJ1-2; TRBD1 agrees at 11 bases. Germline V lookup: CDR1 LNHDA, CDR2 SQIVND (reference sequence). With V trimmed by 8 bases and J by 7 bases, 18 bases remained unmatched. The length of the CDR3 is 17 residues. As DNA, the CDR3 is TGTGCCAGTCGCATCTGGACAGGGGGCTATGTTCCGAGTGGCTACACCTTC. The encoded protein is CASRIWTGGYVPSGYTF.

This clonotype was counted at least ten times. The V call is TRBV11-2, the J call TRBJ2-5; a weak D match, TRBD2 (6 bases). The CDR3 extends over 12 amino acids. CDR1 is SGHAT and CDR2 is FQNNGV in the germline V gene. V lost 5 bases and J lost 5, with 9 bases in between. CDR3 loop: CASSGDWETQYF. The CDR3 DNA follows: TGTGCCAGCAGCGGGGACTGGGAGACCCAGTACTTC.

This clonotype was recorded many times. A read error may produce the germline difference seen at one junction end. V and J are TRBV6-1 and TRBJ1-1; perhaps TRBD1 as D (6 bases). Germline-derived CDR1 and CDR2 are MNHNS and SASEGT. The CDR3 covers 15 residues. The chain's CDR3 is CASRSTGWLNTEVFF. CDR3 DNA: TGTGCCAGCAGGTCGACAGGTTGGCTGAACACTGAAGTTTTCTTT.

This clonotype has a handful of counts. The rearrangement uses TRBV29-1 and TRBJ2-1; 8 bases are shared with TRBD1. Germline CDR1 reads SQVTM; CDR2 reads ANQGSEA. This CDR3 comprises 16 residues. V gave up 0 bases and J gave up 4 bases; unmatched junction bases: 8. In nucleotides, the CDR3 is TGCAGCGTTGAAGATCCCGGCAGGGGGCGGTACAATGAGCAGTTCTTC. Protein: CSVEDPGRGRYNEQFF.

This clonotype was recorded many times. The gene calls are TRBV7-8 and TRBJ1-2, with TRBD1 identical over 8 bases. The junction had 10 bases not matched to a gene; V was cut back by 4 bases and J by 3 bases. CDR3 length equals 16 residues. Germline V gene sequence: CDR1 SGHVS, CDR2 FQNEAQ. As DNA, the CDR3 is TGTGCCAGCAGCTCAGAACCGGGACAGGACTACTATGGCTACACCTTC. It translates to CASSSEPGQDYYGYTF. The whole variable domain, filled in from reference TRBV7-8 and TRBJ1-2, reads GAGVSQSPRYKVAKRGQDVALRCDPISGHVSLFWYQQALGQGPEFLTYFQNEAQLDKSGLPSDRFFAERPEGSVSTLKIQRTQQEDSAVYLCASSSEPGQDYYGYTFGSGTRLTVV.

V and J are TRBV6-6 and TRBJ1-4, with TRBD1 as a possible D gene (5 bases). CDR3 length equals 17 residues. The germline gives CDR1 MNHNY, CDR2 SVGAGI (reference sequence). V lost 4 bases and J 5 bases, leaving 20 bases between the germline ends. The CDR3 DNA sequence: TGTGCCAGCAGTTTCAACGCACGCGGGGGTGCGAATGAAAAACTGTTTTTT. It yields the protein CASSFNARGGANEKLFF.

The gene calls are TRBV28 and TRBJ1-1, with D unresolved. This CDR3 spans 12 amino acids. Looked up from germline, CDR1 is MDHEN and CDR2 is SYDVKM. V lost 6 bases, J lost 7 bases, and 12 bases lay in between. The CDR3 spells CASRDAAFEAFF. The CDR3 region has the DNA TGTGCCAGCAGGGACGCAGCTTTTGAAGCTTTCTTT.